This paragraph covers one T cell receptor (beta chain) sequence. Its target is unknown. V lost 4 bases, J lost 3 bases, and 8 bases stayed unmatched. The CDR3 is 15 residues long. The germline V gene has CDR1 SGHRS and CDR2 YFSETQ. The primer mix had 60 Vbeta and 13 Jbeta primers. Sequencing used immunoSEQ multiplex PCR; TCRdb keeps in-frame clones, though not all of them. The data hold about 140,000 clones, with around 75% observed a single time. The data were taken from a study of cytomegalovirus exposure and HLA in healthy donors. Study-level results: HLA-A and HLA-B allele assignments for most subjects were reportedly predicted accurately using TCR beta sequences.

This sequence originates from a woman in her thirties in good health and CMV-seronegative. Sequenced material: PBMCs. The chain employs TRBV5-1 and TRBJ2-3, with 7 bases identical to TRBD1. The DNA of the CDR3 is TGCGCCAGCAGCCCCTGGACAGGTCGAACAGATACGCAGTATTTT. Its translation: CASSPWTGRTDTQYF.